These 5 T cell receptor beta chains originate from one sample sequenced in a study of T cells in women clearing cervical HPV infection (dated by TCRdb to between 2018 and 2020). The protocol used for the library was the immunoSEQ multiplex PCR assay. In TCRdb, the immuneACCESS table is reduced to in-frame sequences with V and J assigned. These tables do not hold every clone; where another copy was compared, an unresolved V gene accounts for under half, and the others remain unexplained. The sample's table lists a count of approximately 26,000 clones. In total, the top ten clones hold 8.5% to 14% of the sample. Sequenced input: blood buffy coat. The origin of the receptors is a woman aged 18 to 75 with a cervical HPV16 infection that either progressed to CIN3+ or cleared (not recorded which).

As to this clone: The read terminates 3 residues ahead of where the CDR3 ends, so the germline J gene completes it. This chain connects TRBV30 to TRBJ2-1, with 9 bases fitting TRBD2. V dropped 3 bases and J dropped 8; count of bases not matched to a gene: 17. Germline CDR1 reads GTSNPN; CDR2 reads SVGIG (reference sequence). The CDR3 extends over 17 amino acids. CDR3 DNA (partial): TGTGCCTGGAGCCCTAGGTTGGGGTGGCGGGGGGGCTATGAG. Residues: CAWSPRLGWRGGYE. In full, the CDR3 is CAWSPRLGWRGGYEQFF.

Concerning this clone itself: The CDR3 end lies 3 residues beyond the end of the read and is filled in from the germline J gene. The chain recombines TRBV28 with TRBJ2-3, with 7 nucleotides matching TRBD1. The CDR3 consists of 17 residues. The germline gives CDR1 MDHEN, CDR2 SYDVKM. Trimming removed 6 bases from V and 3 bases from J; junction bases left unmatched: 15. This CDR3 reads CASSPGTVQSLTDTQYF. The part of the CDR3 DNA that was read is TGTGCCAGCAGCCCCGGGACAGTGCAAAGTCTGACAGATACG.

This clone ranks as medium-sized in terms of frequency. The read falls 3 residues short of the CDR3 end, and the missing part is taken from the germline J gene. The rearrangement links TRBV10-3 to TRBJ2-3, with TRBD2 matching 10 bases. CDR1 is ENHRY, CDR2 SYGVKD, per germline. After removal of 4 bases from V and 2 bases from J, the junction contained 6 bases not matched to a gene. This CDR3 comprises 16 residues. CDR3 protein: CAISGGLAGVTDTQYF. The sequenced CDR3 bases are TGTGCCATCAGTGGAGGGCTAGCGGGAGTCACAGATACG.

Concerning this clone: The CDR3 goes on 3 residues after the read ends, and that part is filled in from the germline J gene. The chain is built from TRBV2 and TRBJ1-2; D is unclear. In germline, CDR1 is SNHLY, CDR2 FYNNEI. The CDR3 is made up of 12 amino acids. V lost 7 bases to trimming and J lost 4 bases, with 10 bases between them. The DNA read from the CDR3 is TGTGCCAGCATGAACCTAGGCTATGGC. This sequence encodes CASMNLGYG. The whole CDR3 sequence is CASMNLGYGYTF. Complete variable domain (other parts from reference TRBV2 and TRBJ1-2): EPEVTQTPSHQVTQMGQEVILRCVPISNHLYFYWYRQILGQKVEFLVSFYNNEISEKSEIFDDQFSVERPDGSNFTLKIRSTKLEDSAMYFCASMNLGYGYTFGSGTRLTVV.

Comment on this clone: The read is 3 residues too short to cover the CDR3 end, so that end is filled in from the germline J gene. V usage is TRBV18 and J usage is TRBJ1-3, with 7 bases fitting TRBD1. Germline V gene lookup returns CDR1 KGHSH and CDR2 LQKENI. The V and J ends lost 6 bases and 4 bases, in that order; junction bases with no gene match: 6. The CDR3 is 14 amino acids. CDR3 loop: CASSPGQRGNTIYF. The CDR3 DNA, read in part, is TGTGCCAGCTCGCCGGGACAGAGAGGAAACACC.